The clone carrying this T cell receptor beta chain was seen a handful of times. Other DNA sequences in this sample translate to the same CDR3. These data belong to a study of cytomegalovirus exposure and HLA in healthy donors. PCR involved 60 Vbeta and 13 Jbeta primers. Only in-frame clones appear in the TCRdb table, and some are missing; sequencing was by immunoSEQ multiplex PCR. Among 200,000 to 250,000 clones listed, about 75% were seen once. Germline CDR1 reads SQVTM; CDR2 reads ANQGSEA. The CDR3 is 14 residues long. The junction had 5 bases not matched to a gene; V was cut back by 4 bases and J by 4 bases.

This clonotype was sampled from a young man in good health and CMV-seronegative. The sequencing sample was made of PBMCs. The chain is built from TRBV29-1 and TRBJ2-3, with TRBD2 identical over 10 bases. CDR3 residues: CSVGLAGVPDTQYF. In DNA form, the CDR3 reads TGCAGCGTTGGGCTAGCGGGAGTCCCAGATACGCAGTATTTT.